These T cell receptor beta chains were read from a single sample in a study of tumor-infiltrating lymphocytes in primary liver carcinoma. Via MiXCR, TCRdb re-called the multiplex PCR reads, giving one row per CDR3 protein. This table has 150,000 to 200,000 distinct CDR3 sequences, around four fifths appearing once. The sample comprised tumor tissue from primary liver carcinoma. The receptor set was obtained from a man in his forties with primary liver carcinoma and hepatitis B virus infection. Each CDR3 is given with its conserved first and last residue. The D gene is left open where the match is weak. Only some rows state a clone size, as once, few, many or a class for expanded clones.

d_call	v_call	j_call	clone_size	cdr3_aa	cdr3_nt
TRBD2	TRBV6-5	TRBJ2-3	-	CASSSLPLSGGPDTQHF	TGTGCCAGCAGTTCACTCCCCTTAAGCGGGGGGCCAGATACGCAACATTTT
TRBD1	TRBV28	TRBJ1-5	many	CASSDRTGGSQPQHF	TGTGCCAGCAGTGACCGGACAGGGGGTTCCCAGCCCCAGCATTTT
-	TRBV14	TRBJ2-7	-	CANSQEPQSYEQYF	TGTGCCAACAGCCAAGAACCGCAGTCCTACGAGCAGTATTTC
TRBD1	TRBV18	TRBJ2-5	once	CVSSPRTGQETQYF	TGTGTCAGCTCACCACGGACAGGCCAAGAGACCCAGTACTTC
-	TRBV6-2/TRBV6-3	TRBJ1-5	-	CANSYRPGVQPHHF	TGTGCCAACAGTTATAGGCCAGGGGTTCAGCCCCACCATTTT
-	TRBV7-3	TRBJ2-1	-	CASGLGPSSYNEQFF	TGTGCCAGCGGCTTAGGCCCGAGCTCCTATAATGAGCAGTTCTTC
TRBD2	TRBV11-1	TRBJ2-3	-	CATGNWGGEDTQYF	TGTGCCACCGGCAATTGGGGGGGAGAAGATACGCAGTATTTT
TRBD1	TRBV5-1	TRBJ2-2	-	CANTGQDHTGELFF	TGCGCCAACACCGGACAGGACCACACCGGGGAGCTGTTTTTT
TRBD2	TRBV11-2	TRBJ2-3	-	CASSLNLLAGGGVDTQYF	TGTGCCAGCAGCTTAAATCTCCTAGCGGGAGGCGGTGTGGATACTCAGTATTTT
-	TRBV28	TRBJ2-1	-	CASSSPSGAGGFYNVQFF	TGTGCCAGCAGTTCCCCCTCGGGGGCAGGAGGGTTCTACAATGTGCAGTTCTTC
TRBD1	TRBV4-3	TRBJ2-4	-	CASSVEIGGRSIQYF	TGCGCCAGCAGCGTTGAAATAGGGGGCCGTAGCATTCAGTACTTC
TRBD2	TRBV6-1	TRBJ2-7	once	CASSEGWLAAPYEKYF	TGTGCCAGCAGTGAGGGTTGGCTAGCGGCCCCCTATGAGAAGTACTTC
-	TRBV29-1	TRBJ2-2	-	CSVVNRVNTGEQLF	TGCAGCGTTGTCAACAGGGTGAACACCGGGGAGCAGTTATTT
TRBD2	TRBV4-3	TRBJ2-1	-	CASSQDQSSSGSVQFF	TGCGCCAGCAGCCAAGACCAATCTTCTAGCGGGAGTGTTCAGTTCTTC
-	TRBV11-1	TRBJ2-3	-	CACSCGGSSVGARTDTQYF	TGTGCCTGTAGCTGTGGGGGAAGCTCTGTTGGAGCCCGCACAGATACGCAGTATTTT
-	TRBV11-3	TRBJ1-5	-	CASSLDLGVAQPKHF	TGTGCCAGTAGCTTAGATCTAGGGGTGGCTCAGCCCAAGCATTTT
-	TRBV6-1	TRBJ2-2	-	CTNSEALLGGANTGELFF	TGTACCAACAGTGAAGCGCTTCTAGGGGGAGCGAACACCGGGGAGTTGTTTTTT
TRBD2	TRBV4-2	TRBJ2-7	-	CGSSLSYGRGTREHYF	TGTGGCAGCAGCCTGTCCTACGGGAGGGGCACGAGAGAGCATTACTTC
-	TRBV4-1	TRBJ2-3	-	CASNQDGADTQYF	TGCGCGAGCAACCAAGATGGGGCAGATACGCAGTATTTT
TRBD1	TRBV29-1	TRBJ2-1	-	CSVFRGTGAVQGHFF	TGCAGCGTTTTCCGTGGGACAGGTGCTGTACAGGGGCATTTCTTC
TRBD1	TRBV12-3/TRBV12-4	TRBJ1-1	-	CASTRDRSNTEAFF	TGTGCCAGCACACGGGACAGGTCTAATACTGAAGCTTTCTTT
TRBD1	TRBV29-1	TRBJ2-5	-	CSIEAVRGRGETQYF	TGCAGCATTGAAGCGGTCAGGGGGCGAGGAGAGACCCAGTACTTC
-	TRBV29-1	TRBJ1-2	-	CSVDDGTCGYTF	TGCAGCGTTGACGACGGAACCTGTGGTTACACCTTC
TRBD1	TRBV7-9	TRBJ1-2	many	CASSFQGEGYTF	TGTGCCAGCAGCTTCCAGGGGGAGGGCTACACCTTC
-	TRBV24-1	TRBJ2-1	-	CATSDPRGSSYNEQLF	TGTGCCACCAGTGACCCCAGGGGAAGCTCCTACAATGAGCAGCTCTTC
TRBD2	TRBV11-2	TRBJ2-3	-	CASILYPGETSPDTQYF	TGTGCCAGCATCTTATATCCGGGGGAGACTAGCCCAGATACGCAGTATTTT
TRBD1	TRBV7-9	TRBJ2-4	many	CASSSTGGGGIQYF	TGTGCCAGCAGCTCGACAGGGGGCGGGGGCATTCAGTACTTC
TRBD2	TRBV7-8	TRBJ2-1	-	CASSSLTGLTVQFF	TGTGCCAGCAGCTCCCTAACGGGACTAACGGTCCAGTTCTTC
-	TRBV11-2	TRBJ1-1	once	CASSWGRVNTEAFF	TGTGCCAGCAGCTGGGGAAGAGTGAACACTGAAGCTTTCTTT
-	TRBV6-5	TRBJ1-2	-	CASRGDKRYGYTF	TGTGCCAGCAGAGGGGACAAGAGGTATGGCTACACCTTT
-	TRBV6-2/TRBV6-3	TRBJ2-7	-	CASSYNTRTSRYSYEQYF	TGTGCCAGCAGTTATAATACTCGAACTAGCAGGTACTCCTACGAGCAGTACTTC
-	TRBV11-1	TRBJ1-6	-	CAISWTLDSPFHF	TGTGCCATCAGCTGGACACTGGATTCACCCTTCCACTTT
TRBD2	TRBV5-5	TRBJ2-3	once	CASRTLSGRGTDTEYF	TGTGCCAGCAGGACCCTAAGCGGGAGAGGAACAGATACGGAGTATTTT
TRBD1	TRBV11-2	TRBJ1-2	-	CTSSFDRAWGYTF	TGTACTAGCAGCTTTGACAGGGCATGGGGCTACACCTTC
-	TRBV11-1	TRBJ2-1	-	CASSSRVADSYNEQFF	TGTGCCAGCAGCTCCAGGGTGGCCGACTCCTACAATGAGCAGTTCTTC
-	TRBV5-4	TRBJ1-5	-	CANSRDGNSNQPQHF	TGTGCCAACAGCCGCGACGGCAATAGCAATCAGCCCCAGCATTTT
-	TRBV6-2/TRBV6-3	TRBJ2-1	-	CVSSYGSTLTGENEQFF	TGTGTCAGTAGTTACGGGTCCACTCTAACCGGAGAAAATGAGCAGTTCTTC
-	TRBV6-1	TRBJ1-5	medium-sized	CASSGDHSNQPQHF	TGTGCCAGCAGTGGAGACCATAGCAATCAGCCCCAGCATTTT
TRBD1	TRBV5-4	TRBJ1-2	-	CTSSPPTGLSGYIF	TGTACCAGCAGCCCACCGACAGGGTTAAGTGGCTACATCTTC
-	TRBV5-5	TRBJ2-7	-	CTSSLVIGVGVWEQYF	TGTACCAGCAGCTTGGTTATAGGAGTGGGAGTATGGGAGCAGTACTTT
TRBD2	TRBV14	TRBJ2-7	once	CASRYRTSGSEQYF	TGTGCCAGCAGGTACCGGACTAGCGGGAGCGAGCAGTACTTC
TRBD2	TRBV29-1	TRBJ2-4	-	CIVGLAGGFYNEQYF	TGCATCGTTGGACTGGCGGGAGGGTTCTACAATGAGCAGTACTTC
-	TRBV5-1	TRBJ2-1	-	CASSSYMGEQFF	TGCGCCAGTAGCTCCTACATGGGCGAGCAGTTCTTC
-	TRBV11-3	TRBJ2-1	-	CASSLNSNEHFF	TGTGCCAGCAGCTTAAATTCCAATGAACATTTCTTC
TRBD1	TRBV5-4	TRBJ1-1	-	CASRSGQGAIEAFF	TGTGCCAGCAGATCCGGACAGGGGGCTATCGAAGCCTTCTTT
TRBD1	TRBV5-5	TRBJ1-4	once	CASSPPRQGARELFF	TGTGCCAGCAGCCCCCCGAGACAGGGGGCGCGGGAACTGTTTTTT
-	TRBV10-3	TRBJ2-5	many	CAISPTVPQETQYF	TGTGCCATCAGTCCGACAGTCCCCCAAGAGACCCAGTACTTC
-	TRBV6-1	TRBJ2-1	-	CVSIPSYNEQLF	TGTGTCAGCATTCCGTCCTACAATGAGCAGCTCTTC
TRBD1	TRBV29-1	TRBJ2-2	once	CCVGTGVGKLFF	TGCTGCGTCGGGACAGGGGTCGGGAAGCTGTTTTTT
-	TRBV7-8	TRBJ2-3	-	CASILWVGSGMAIKINTQYF	TGTGCCAGCATCTTATGGGTTGGATCCGGGATGGCCATAAAGATAAATACGCAGTATTTT
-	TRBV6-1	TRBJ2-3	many	CASSFSRGADTQYF	TGTGCCAGCAGTTTTTCCAGGGGTGCAGATACGCAGTATTTT